This TCR beta chain derives from a study of T cells in Graves' hyperthyroidism and ophthalmopathy. This clonotype was seen only a few times. The CDR3 runs to 12 residues. V lost 8 bases and J lost 6, with 14 bases in between. CDR1 is MDHEN and CDR2 is SYDVKM in the germline V gene. RNA transcripts yielded amplified TCR beta CDR3 regions. Researchers ran a first-round RT-PCR on the TCR CDR3 using the HTBI primer set. In TCRdb, the multiplex PCR reads were re-called with MiXCR into one record per CDR3 protein. The profile shows fewer than 550,000 distinct CDR3 sequences, 15% to 17% of them singletons. This TCR came from a woman between 18 and 29 years old with Graves' hyperthyroidism. The material sequenced was blood. The genes are TRBV28 and TRBJ2-7; the D gene is possibly TRBD2 (5 bases). The CDR3 sequence: CASHLRGGEQYF. In nucleotides, the CDR3 is TGTGCCAGCCATTTGAGAGGAGGCGAGCAGTACTTC.